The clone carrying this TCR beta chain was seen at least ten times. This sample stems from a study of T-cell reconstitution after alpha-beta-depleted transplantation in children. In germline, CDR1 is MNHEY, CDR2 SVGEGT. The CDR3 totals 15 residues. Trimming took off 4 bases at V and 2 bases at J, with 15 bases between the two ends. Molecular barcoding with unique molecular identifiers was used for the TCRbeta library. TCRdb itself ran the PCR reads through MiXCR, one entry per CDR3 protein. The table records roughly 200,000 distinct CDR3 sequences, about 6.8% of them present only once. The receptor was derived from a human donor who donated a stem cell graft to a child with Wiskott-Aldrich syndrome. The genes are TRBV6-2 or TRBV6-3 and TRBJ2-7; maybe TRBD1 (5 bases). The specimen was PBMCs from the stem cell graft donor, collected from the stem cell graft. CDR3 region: CASSSPRQGAYEQYF. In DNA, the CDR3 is TGTGCCAGCAGTTCGCCCCGGCAGGGCGCCTACGAGCAGTACTTC.